Listed here are 21 T cell receptor beta chains from one sample, sequenced in a study of Ad26.COV2.S vaccination and SARS-CoV-2 variants (dated by TCRdb to 2020 to 2023). The treatment or condition label corresponds to: about 20 received Ad26.COV2.S at low or high dose, single or two shots; 5 received placebo; per-sample allocation not given. Repertoires of vaccine and placebo recipients were sequenced from samples taken on day 63 after the first injection. To prepare the library, the immunoSEQ multiplex PCR assay was applied. Sourced from immuneACCESS, this table was stored by TCRdb with only in-frame sequences that have V and J called. A share of the clones is absent; for the studies checked, an unresolved V gene accounts for under half, and the remainder has no known explanation. The sample data list around 420,000 clones, and roughly 90% of these were observed just once. 3.5% to 4% of the sample is held by the ten biggest clonotypes.

Sequences were derived from peripheral blood, sampled in a trial of Ad26.COV2.S vaccine versus placebo. The receptors originated from a person between 18 and 60 years old who received the Ad26.COV2.S COVID-19 vaccine or a placebo.

This chain links TRBV14 with TRBJ2-7; D is possibly TRBD1 (5 bases). Germline V gives CDR1 SGHDN, CDR2 FVKESK. The V end was cut by 1 base, the J end by 4 bases, with 11 bases between. This CDR3 region has 14 residues. The CDR3 bases are TGTGCCAGCAGCCAAGGGTTTCCAGGGTACGAGCAGTACTTC. It specifies CASSQGFPGYEQYF.

This clone was detected a few times. This sequence joins TRBV4-3 and TRBJ2-2; D may be TRBD2 (5 bases). The CDR3 covers 17 residues. The V and J ends lost 1 base and 3 bases respectively, with 15 bases between them. CDR1 and CDR2 from the germline V gene are LGHNA and YSLEER. The DNA of the CDR3 is TGCGCCAGCAGCCAAGGGGCACCGCTGCGGGACACCGGGGAGCTGTTTTTT. Its translation: CASSQGAPLRDTGELFF.

The chain couples TRBV7-2 to TRBJ1-4; D not certain. The germline CDR1 and CDR2 sequences are SGHTA and FQGNSA. V gave up 3 bases and J gave up 7 bases, with 9 bases separating them. The CDR3 spans 13 residues. The CDR3: CASSFRNGEKLFF. The DNA for the CDR3 is TGTGCCAGCAGCTTCAGGAATGGTGAAAAACTGTTTTTT.

This clone appeared once. CDR3 bases: TGCAGCGTGACAGGGAAGGGGGCCGAGCAGTACTTC. This gives the protein CSVTGKGAEQYF. The J gene is TRBJ2-7, the V gene TRBV29-1, with TRBD1 matching over 7 bases. The CDR3 covers 12 residues. V gave up 6 bases and J gave up 6 bases; unmatched junction bases: 8. The germline gives CDR1 SQVTM, CDR2 ANQGSEA.

This clone has ten or more counts. The CDR3 DNA is TGTGCCAGCAGTTACGGGAGTGACTCAGATACGCAGTATTTT. It yields the protein CASSYGSDSDTQYF. The chain has TRBV6-6 and TRBJ2-3; weak D call: TRBD2 (5 bases). The CDR3 is 14 amino acids. The germline V and J ends were trimmed by 2 bases and 4 bases, with 10 bases remaining between them. Per germline, CDR1 MNHNY and CDR2 SVGAGI (reference sequence).

V and J are TRBV9 and TRBJ1-6; 9 bases map to TRBD1. The CDR3 loop spans 14 amino acids. Trimming took 3 bases from V and 10 from J; bases not matched to a gene: 5. Germline lookup yields CDR1 SGDLS and CDR2 YYNGEE. CDR3 DNA: TGTGCCAGCAGCGAGCCGGGACAGGGATCACCCCTCCACTTT. Translated: CASSEPGQGSPLHF.

The count of this clone is one. The genes are TRBV4-3 and TRBJ2-1; D remains unclear. V shed 0 bases and J shed 4 bases, with 4 bases lying between them. This CDR3 is built from 13 residues. Germline-derived CDR1 and CDR2 are LGHNA and YSLEER. In DNA form, the CDR3 reads TGCGCCAGCAGCCAAGACGAGTACAATGAGCAGTTCTTC. It translates to CASSQDEYNEQFF.

The rearrangement uses TRBV28 and TRBJ1-4; no reliable D call. The germline V gene encodes CDR1 MDHEN and CDR2 SYDVKM. The CDR3 loop spans 17 amino acids. V was clipped by 6 bases and J by 8 bases, with 25 bases between them. The CDR3, as DNA: TGTGCCAGCAGGGTCCCGCGGCGGGTCGGCGGCAGGGAAAAACTGTTTTTT. It encodes CASRVPRRVGGREKLFF. Using reference TRBV28 and TRBJ1-4 for the parts outside the CDR3, the full variable domain is DVKVTQSSRYLVKRTGEKVFLECVQDMDHENMFWYRQDPGLGLRLIYFSYDVKMKEKGDIPEGYSVSREKKERFSLILESASTNQTSMYLCASRVPRRVGGREKLFFGSGTQLSVL.

J is TRBJ2-7 and V is TRBV30; D is unresolved. CDR1 is GTSNPN and CDR2 is SVGIG in the germline V gene (reference sequence). V was clipped by 2 bases and J by 0 bases, with 8 bases between them. The length of the CDR3 is 13 residues. This chain's CDR3 is CAWSNDNSYEQYF. For the CDR3, the DNA is TGTGCCTGGAGTAATGATAACTCCTACGAGCAGTACTTC. The full variable domain, completed using reference TRBV30 and TRBJ2-7, is SQTIHQWPATLVQPVGSPLSLECTVEGTSNPNLYWYRQAAGRGLQLLFYSVGIGQISSEVPQNLSASRPQDRQFILSSKKLLLSDSGFYLCAWSNDNSYEQYFGPGTRLTVT.

The chain joins TRBV5-1 to TRBJ1-6, with D hard to call. This CDR3 spans 13 amino acids. Germline V gene data show CDR1 as SGHRS and CDR2 as YFSETQ. V shed 0 bases and J shed 13 bases, with 11 bases lying between them. Written as DNA, the CDR3 is TGCGCCAGCAGCTTGGAAGGGTTTCACCCCCTCCACTTT. Its translation is CASSLEGFHPLHF.

The J gene is TRBJ1-1, the V gene TRBV28; TRBD1 aligns across 7 bases. The germline V gene encodes CDR1 MDHEN and CDR2 SYDVKM. The CDR3 consists of 15 residues. J gave up 0 bases and V 5 bases, and 6 bases lay outside the gene matches. CDR3 nucleotides: TGTGCCAGCAGTCTCCCCAGGGGGGTGAACACTGAAGCTTTCTTT. The encoded protein is CASSLPRGVNTEAFF. The whole variable domain, filled in from reference TRBV28 and TRBJ1-1, reads DVKVTQSSRYLVKRTGEKVFLECVQDMDHENMFWYRQDPGLGLRLIYFSYDVKMKEKGDIPEGYSVSREKKERFSLILESASTNQTSMYLCASSLPRGVNTEAFFGQGTRLTVV.

This chain links TRBV30 with TRBJ1-5; tentatively, D is TRBD1 (5 bases). The CDR3 has 13 residues. CDR1 GTSNPN and CDR2 SVGIG come from the germline V gene (reference sequence). Between the trimmed V and J ends, which lost 4 bases and 0 bases, there was a span of 7 bases. CDR3 protein: CAWTQDSNQPQHF. As DNA, the CDR3 is TGTGCCTGGACACAGGATAGCAATCAGCCCCAGCATTTT.

The V call is TRBV6-5, the J call TRBJ1-4, with TRBD1 as a possible D gene (5 bases). From germline, CDR1 is MNHEY and CDR2 SVGAGI. The CDR3 runs to 12 residues. Trimming took off 8 bases at V and 11 bases at J, with 15 bases between the two ends. For the CDR3, the DNA is TGTGCCAGCTTAGCAAGGGCAGGGAAACTGTTTTTT. Translating it yields CASLARAGKLFF.

This rearrangement joins TRBV30 to TRBJ2-5; possible D gene TRBD2, 6 bases. The CDR3 is 15 residues long. CDR1 is GTSNPN, CDR2 SVGIG, per germline (reference sequence). Between the trimmed V and J ends, which lost 2 bases and 5 bases, there was a span of 18 bases. DNA for the CDR3: TGTGCCTGGAGTTTCCACGCGGGGAGCGGGGAGACCCAGTACTTC. Protein sequence: CAWSFHAGSGETQYF.

The rearrangement joins TRBV4-1 to TRBJ2-7, with 10 bases fitting TRBD2. The junction had 6 bases not matched to a gene; V was cut back by 3 bases and J by 4 bases. This CDR3 comprises 15 residues. The germline CDR1 and CDR2 sequences are MGHRA and YSYEKL. This CDR3 reads CASSQLAGGRYEQYF. CDR3 nucleotide sequence: TGCGCCAGCAGCCAGTTAGCGGGGGGAAGGTACGAGCAGTACTTC.

The J gene is TRBJ2-7, the V gene TRBV4-1; the D gene is possibly TRBD2 (5 bases). Trimming took 0 bases from V and 2 from J, leaving 8 bases between them. Germline V gene data show CDR1 as MGHRA and CDR2 as YSYEKL. The CDR3 runs 14 residues. CDR3 loop: CASSQESGPYEQYF. In DNA, the CDR3 is TGCGCCAGCAGCCAAGAGAGCGGTCCCTACGAGCAGTACTTC.

The chain has TRBV14 and TRBJ1-4; TRBD1 agrees at 7 bases. V lost 3 bases to trimming and J lost 8 bases; unmatched junction nucleotides: 6. This CDR3 has 14 residues. In germline, CDR1 is SGHDN, CDR2 FVKESK. The CDR3 bases are TGTGCCAGCAGCCAGACAGGGTTTTTCGAAAAACTGTTTTTT. Amino acids: CASSQTGFFEKLFF. Together with reference TRBV14 and TRBJ1-4, the CDR3 gives the full variable domain: EAGVTQFPSHSVIEKGQTVTLRCDPISGHDNLYWYRRVMGKEIKFLLHFVKESKQDESGMPNNRFLAERTGGTYSTLKVQPAELEDSGVYFCASSQTGFFEKLFFGSGTQLSVL.

V and J are TRBV7-2 and TRBJ2-1, with 15 bases that match TRBD2. The CDR3 is 16 amino acids. V shed 5 bases, J shed 2 bases, and the junction held 1 base outside the gene matches. CDR1 is SGHTA, CDR2 FQGNSA, per germline. The CDR3 sequence is CASSRTSGGAYNEQFF. CDR3 DNA sequence: TGTGCCAGCAGCCGGACTAGCGGGGGGGCCTACAATGAGCAGTTCTTC.

This clone was counted between two and nine times. The chain couples TRBV6-5 to TRBJ2-7; 7 bases match TRBD1. The CDR3 covers 15 residues. The trim removed 5 bases at V and 3 bases at J, leaving 10 bases unmatched. The germline gives CDR1 MNHEY, CDR2 SVGAGI. The CDR3 spells CASSTRTGVVYEQYF. The CDR3 DNA reads as TGTGCCAGCAGTACTCGGACAGGAGTCGTCTACGAGCAGTACTTC.

This chain connects TRBV5-4 to TRBJ2-5; TRBD2 might be the D (6 bases). This CDR3 has 13 residues. CDR1 and CDR2 (germline): SGHNT, YYREEE (reference sequence). V shed 4 bases and J shed 4 bases, with 11 bases lying between them. The CDR3, as DNA: TGTGCCAGCAGCATACTAGCAACAGAGACCCAGTACTTC. Its protein product is CASSILATETQYF.

The rearrangement uses TRBV6-5 and TRBJ1-4; D is undetermined. The CDR3 loop spans 13 amino acids. Germline CDR1 MNHEY, CDR2 SVGAGI. V was shortened by 10 bases and J by 0 bases, with 9 bases between the two germline ends. The CDR3 here is CATSVATNEKLFF. The DNA of the CDR3 is TGTGCCACGTCAGTCGCAACTAATGAAAAACTGTTTTTT.